A single sample is the source of the 8 T cell receptor beta chains below, sequenced in a study of T cell repertoires in cytomegalovirus infection. TCRdb redid the calling of the reads with MiXCR, one entry per CDR3 protein. In the table there are hundreds of thousands of distinct CDR3 sequences, roughly 22% of which are singletons. The sample consisted of CD8+ T cells from PBMCs. The receptors here all came from a human donor in good health (CMV status not recorded). Some clones in this sample may be carry-over from other donors' samples.

This clonotype appeared a few times. The chain employs TRBV11-2 and TRBJ2-7; a possible D gene is TRBD1 (5 bases). Between the trimmed V and J ends, which lost 3 bases and 1 base, there was a span of 10 bases. The CDR3 contains 14 residues. The germline gives CDR1 SGHAT, CDR2 FQNNGV. The CDR3 loop is CASSFFRVSYEQYF. Written as DNA, the CDR3 is TGTGCCAGCAGCTTTTTCAGGGTATCCTACGAGCAGTACTTC.

This chain joins TRBV27 and TRBJ2-7; the match to TRBD1 covers 8 bases. V lost 3 bases, J lost 5 bases, and 9 bases stayed unmatched. The CDR3 spans 15 residues. In germline, CDR1 is MNHEY, CDR2 SMNVEV (reference sequence). The CDR3 DNA sequence: TGTGCCAGCAGTTTGTCGGGACAGGATTCCGACGAGCAGTACTTC. This translates into CASSLSGQDSDEQYF.

This clonotype showed up many times. This rearrangement joins TRBV28 to TRBJ2-7; no clear D. The CDR3 has 13 residues. Trimming removed 1 base from V and 6 bases from J, with 10 bases in between. Germline V CDR1 and CDR2: MDHEN, SYDVKM. CDR3 coding DNA: TGTGCCAGCAGTTTATTCGGGCTCTCCGAGCAGTACTTC. This translates into CASSLFGLSEQYF.

This clonotype was detected ten times or more. CDR3 loop: CASRDGTGPYNEQFF. The CDR3 DNA follows: TGTGCCAGCAGGGACGGGACAGGGCCTTACAATGAGCAGTTCTTC. The gene calls are TRBV12-3 or TRBV12-4 and TRBJ2-1, with 9 bases identical to TRBD1. This CDR3 contains 15 residues. The V gene end was trimmed by 6 bases and the J gene end by 4 bases; junction bases not matched to a gene: 7.

This clonotype was found a few times. This chain joins TRBV18 and TRBJ1-2, with a weak D call TRBD1 (5 bases). CDR1 is KGHSH, CDR2 LQKENI, per germline. The length of the CDR3 is 16 residues. The V end lost 0 bases, the J end lost 3 bases, and 14 bases lay between the germline ends. This chain's CDR3 is CASSPPSAGTYYGYTF. For the CDR3, the DNA is TGTGCCAGCTCACCACCATCCGCAGGGACGTACTATGGCTACACCTTC.

Notes on this clonotype: A clone one base away is much larger, so this may be a read error. This chain links TRBV19 with TRBJ1-5; no reliable D call. The CDR3 spans 11 residues. Per the germline V gene, CDR1 is LNHDA and CDR2 is SQIVND (reference sequence). The V end lost 10 bases, the J end lost 5 bases, and 9 bases lay between the germline ends. The CDR3 spells CANRVYQPQHF. The CDR3 region has the DNA TGTGCCAATAGGGTATATCAGCCCCAGCATTTT.

This chain uses TRBV19 with TRBJ2-2; no clear D gene. CDR1 and CDR2 (germline): LNHDA, SQIVND (reference sequence). The CDR3 totals 14 residues. Trimming cost V 5 bases and J 4 bases, with 11 bases left between them. The CDR3 nucleotides read TGTGCCAGTAGTTCCTCATGGGGCACCGGGGAGCTGTTTTTT. Protein: CASSSSWGTGELFF. Using reference TRBV19 and TRBJ2-2 for the parts outside the CDR3, the full variable domain is DGGITQSPKYLFRKEGQNVTLSCEQNLNHDAMYWYRQDPGQGLRLIYYSQIVNDFQKGDIAEGYSVSREKKESFPLTVTSAQKNPTAFYLCASSSSWGTGELFFGEGSRLTVL.

This clonotype was found many times. V is TRBV7-8 and J is TRBJ1-1, with a weak D call TRBD1 (5 bases). The CDR3 is 16 amino acids. CDR1 SGHVS and CDR2 FQNEAQ come from the germline V gene. V lost 3 bases and J 7 bases, leaving 21 bases between the germline ends. CDR3 in amino acids: CASSFPPQGPADEAFF. DNA for the CDR3: TGTGCCAGCAGCTTTCCCCCTCAGGGCCCGGCCGATGAAGCTTTCTTT.